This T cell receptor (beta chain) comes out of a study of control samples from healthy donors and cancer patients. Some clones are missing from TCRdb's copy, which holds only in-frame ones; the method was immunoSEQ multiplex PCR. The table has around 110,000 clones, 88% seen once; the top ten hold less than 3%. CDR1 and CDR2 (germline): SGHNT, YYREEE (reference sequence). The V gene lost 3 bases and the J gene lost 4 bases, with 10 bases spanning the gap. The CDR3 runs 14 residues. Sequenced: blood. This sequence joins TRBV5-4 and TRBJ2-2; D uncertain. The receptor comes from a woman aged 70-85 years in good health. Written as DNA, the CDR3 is TGTGCCAGCAGCTCCGCTGACCTCACCGGGGAGCTGTTTTTT. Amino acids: CASSSADLTGELFF.